The 15 T cell receptor beta chains given below trace back to one sample, sequenced in a study of cytomegalovirus exposure and HLA in healthy donors. 13 Jbeta primers and 60 Vbeta primers were used for the PCR. Clones were read by immunoSEQ multiplex PCR, and TCRdb kept only the in-frame ones, dropping some. Of roughly 200,000 clones detected, about four fifths appear once; the ten largest clones hold less than 2%. The sequencing input was PBMCs. These receptor sequences come from a man aged 35 to 55 in good health and CMV-seropositive.

The count of this clone is one. The CDR3 region is CASSVGLAEYNEQFF. The DNA for the CDR3 is TGTGCCAGCAGTGTCGGACTAGCGGAATACAATGAGCAGTTCTTC. The rearrangement links TRBV6-1 to TRBJ2-1, with 10 bases lining up with TRBD2. CDR1 and CDR2 (germline): MNHNS, SASEGT. The CDR3 covers 15 residues. V was pared by 4 bases and J by 4 bases, with 4 bases of the junction left unmatched.

This clone was seen a few times. The chain recombines TRBV25-1 with TRBJ1-1, with D unclear. The germline V gene has CDR1 MGHDK and CDR2 SYGVNS. The CDR3 is 12 residues long. V was cut by 5 bases and J by 1 base, with 5 bases left in between. CDR3 coding DNA: TGTGCCAGCAGTTGGAGGAACACTGAAGCTTTCTTT. This codes for CASSWRNTEAFF. Complete variable domain (other parts from reference TRBV25-1 and TRBJ1-1): EADIYQTPRYLVIGTGKKITLECSQTMGHDKMYWYQQDPGMELHLIHYSYGVNSTEKGDLSSESTVSRIRTEHFPLTLESARPSHTSQYLCASSWRNTEAFFGQGTRLTVV.

CDR3 bases: TGCGCCAGCAGCCAGTCGGGGTCCTACAATGAGCAGTTCTTC. Encoded protein: CASSQSGSYNEQFF. The chain links TRBV4-3 to TRBJ2-1, with a possible D match to TRBD2 (5 bases). V was cut by 3 bases and J by 1 base, with 7 bases left in between. The germline V gene has CDR1 LGHNA and CDR2 YSLEER. The CDR3 runs to 14 residues.

The CDR3 loop is CASSDWGAPLRGGGYTF. For the CDR3, the DNA is TGTGCCAGCAGTGATTGGGGCGCTCCCTTGCGGGGTGGAGGCTACACCTTC. This chain connects TRBV2 to TRBJ1-2, with TRBD1 as a possible D gene (5 bases). The germline CDR1 and CDR2 sequences are SNHLY and FYNNEI. The CDR3 length is 17 residues. V lost 3 bases to trimming and J lost 8 bases, with 25 bases between them. The whole variable domain, remainder taken from reference TRBV2 and TRBJ1-2, is EPEVTQTPSHQVTQMGQEVILRCVPISNHLYFYWYRQILGQKVEFLVSFYNNEISEKSEIFDDQFSVERPDGSNFTLKIRSTKLEDSAMYFCASSDWGAPLRGGGYTFGSGTRLTVV.

The J gene is TRBJ1-1, the V gene TRBV9, with D perhaps matching TRBD1 (5 bases). The V end lost 0 bases, the J end lost 5 bases, and 8 bases lay between the germline ends. The V gene's germline CDR1 is SGDLS and CDR2 YYNGEE. This CDR3 has 13 residues. CDR3 sequence reads: CASSVDRGTEAFF. In nucleotides, the CDR3 is TGTGCCAGCAGCGTAGATCGGGGGACTGAAGCTTTCTTT.

This rearrangement joins TRBV6-6 to TRBJ1-1; 8 bases map to TRBD1. The germline CDR1 and CDR2 sequences are MNHNY and SVGAGI (reference sequence). This CDR3 is built from 14 residues. J was trimmed by 1 base and V by 4 bases; bases with no gene match: 2. The CDR3 sequence is CASSWTGRNTEAFF. CDR3 DNA: TGTGCCAGCAGTTGGACAGGGAGGAACACTGAAGCTTTCTTT.

The chain employs TRBV5-4 and TRBJ2-3; unclear D gene. Trimming shortened V by 0 bases and J by 2 bases, and 10 bases separated the two germline ends. Looked up from germline, CDR1 is SGHNT and CDR2 is YYREEE (reference sequence). This CDR3 is built from 15 residues. The CDR3 DNA sequence: TGTGCCAGCAGCTTGGGAGGTACAACCACAGATACGCAGTATTTT. Translation: CASSLGGTTTDTQYF. Together with reference TRBV5-4 and TRBJ2-3, the CDR3 gives the full variable domain: ETGVTQSPTHLIKTRGQQVTLRCSSQSGHNTVSWYQQALGQGPQFIFQYYREEENGRGNFPPRFSGLQFPNYSSELNVNALELDDSALYLCASSLGGTTTDTQYFGPGTRLTVL.

This clone was seen a handful of times. The chain is built from TRBV7-2 and TRBJ2-4, with TRBD2 matching over 7 bases. J gave up 2 bases and V 0 bases, and 1 base lay outside the gene matches. The CDR3 covers 15 residues. CDR1 and CDR2 (germline): SGHTA, FQGNSA. This CDR3 reads CASSLAGLTKNIQYF. The CDR3 coding sequence is TGTGCCAGCAGCTTAGCGGGACTAACCAAAAACATTCAGTACTTC.

The chain is built from TRBV14 and TRBJ2-2; a possible D gene is TRBD2 (6 bases). The ends were cut back, 5 bases at V and 4 bases at J, with 8 bases in the middle. Germline CDR1 SGHDN, CDR2 FVKESK. The CDR3 contains 13 residues. The CDR3: CASSWDFTGELFF. CDR3 bases: TGTGCCAGCAGCTGGGACTTCACCGGGGAGCTGTTTTTT.

In regard to this clone: A read error may account for a junction end that differs from germline. This chain joins TRBV11-1 and TRBJ2-6; maybe TRBD1 (5 bases). This CDR3 is 15 amino acids long. Looked up from germline, CDR1 is SGHAT and CDR2 is FQDESV (reference sequence). CDR3: CASSLWVSGANGLTF. As DNA, the CDR3 is TGTGCCAGCAGCTTGTGGGTCTCTGGGGCCAACGGCCTGACTTTC. Filled out from reference TRBV11-1 and TRBJ2-6, the complete variable domain reads EAEVAQSPRYKITEKSQAVAFWCDPISGHATLYWYRQILGQGPELLVQFQDESVVDDSQLPKDRFSAERLKGVDSTLKIQPAELGDSAMYLCASSLWVSGANGLTFGAGSRLTVL.

V usage is TRBV19 and J usage is TRBJ1-5; D gene uncertain. The CDR3 runs to 14 residues. Between the trimmed V and J ends, which lost 7 bases and 0 bases, there was a span of 10 bases. The V gene's germline CDR1 is LNHDA and CDR2 SQIVND (reference sequence). CDR3 sequence (DNA): TGTGCCAGTATGCGGGGATATAGCAATCAGCCCCAGCATTTT. This encodes CASMRGYSNQPQHF. The full variable domain, in which reference TRBV19 and TRBJ1-5 provide the parts outside the CDR3, is DGGITQSPKYLFRKEGQNVTLSCEQNLNHDAMYWYRQDPGQGLRLIYYSQIVNDFQKGDIAEGYSVSREKKESFPLTVTSAQKNPTAFYLCASMRGYSNQPQHFGDGTRLSIL.

This chain connects TRBV7-6 to TRBJ2-1; 9 bases line up with TRBD2. V shed 5 bases, J shed 2 bases, and the junction held 7 bases outside the gene matches. The CDR3 consists of 16 residues. Germline CDR1 is SGHVS and CDR2 is FNYEAQ. CDR3 nucleotide sequence: TGTGCCAGCAGCGGGGGGGGACTAGCCACCTACAATGAGCAGTTCTTC. Encoded protein: CASSGGGLATYNEQFF.

A note on this clone: One junction end does not reproduce the germline sequence, and a read error may be involved. This chain connects TRBV7-9 to TRBJ2-5, with TRBD1 matching over 12 bases. Germline-derived CDR1 and CDR2 are SEHNR and FQNEAQ (reference sequence). The CDR3 has 17 residues. This CDR3 reads CSSSYLPGQGAKETQYF. The DNA of the CDR3 is TGTTCCAGCAGTTATCTCCCGGGACAGGGGGCAAAAGAGACCCAGTACTTC. The entire variable domain, with the rest obtained from reference TRBV7-9 and TRBJ2-5, is as follows: DTGVSQNPRHKITKRGQNVTFRCDPISEHNRLYWYRQTLGQGPEFLTYFQNEAQLEKSRLLSDRFSAERPKGSFSTLEIQRTEQGDSAMYLCSSSYLPGQGAKETQYFGPGTRLLVL.

The gene calls are TRBV9 and TRBJ2-1, with TRBD1 matching 7 bases. J was trimmed by 5 bases and V by 3 bases; bases with no gene match: 5. This CDR3 region has 14 residues. In germline, CDR1 is SGDLS, CDR2 YYNGEE. CDR3: CASSGRQGDNEQFF. CDR3 DNA: TGTGCCAGCAGCGGCAGACAGGGCGACAATGAGCAGTTCTTC. Variable domain in full (rest from reference TRBV9 and TRBJ2-1): DSGVTQTPKHLITATGQRVTLRCSPRSGDLSVYWYQQSLDQGLQFLIQYYNGEERAKGNILERFSAQQFPDLHSELNLSSLELGDSALYFCASSGRQGDNEQFFGPGTRLTVL.

As to this clone: The sample contains more than one DNA sequence encoding this CDR3. Here the CDR3 reads CASSSGLYEQYF. DNA of the CDR3: TGTGCCAGCAGCTCCGGACTGTACGAGCAGTACTTC. J is TRBJ2-5 and V is TRBV7-9; TRBD2 might be the D (5 bases). The J call is doubtful: the DNA matches TRBJ2-7 better. CDR1 SEHNR and CDR2 FQNEAQ come from the germline V gene (reference sequence). There are 12 residues in the CDR3.